Following are 28 T cell receptor beta chains from one sample sequenced in a study of CD8+ T cells in alopecia areata. After isolation, RNA underwent reverse transcription to generate cDNA as the sequencing template. Libraries were prepared by immunoSEQ multiplex PCR; TCRdb keeps only in-frame clonotypes and omits some of them. The data hold 250,000 to 300,000 clones, with 58% observed a single time. As for treatment: oral pan-JAK inhibitor, 5-10 mg twice daily. Here the sequenced sample was CD4+ T cells sorted from blood, taken at week 24, from a patient treated with tofacitinib. All receptors derive from a human donor with alopecia areata.

This chain links TRBV7-2 with TRBJ1-2; tentative D call: TRBD1 (5 bases). The V end was cut by 1 base, the J end by 4 bases, with 10 bases between. CDR1 SGHTA and CDR2 FQGNSA come from the germline V gene. The CDR3 spans 14 residues. CDR3 in amino acids: CASSLDRQPYGYTF. In DNA, the CDR3 is TGTGCCAGCAGCTTAGATAGACAGCCCTATGGCTACACCTTC.

The V and J genes are TRBV5-1 and TRBJ1-6, with D possibly being TRBD1 (5 bases). The CDR3 spans 14 residues. Trimming cost V 0 bases and J 9 bases, with 10 bases left between them. Germline-derived CDR1 and CDR2 are SGHRS and YFSETQ. Written as DNA, the CDR3 is TGCGCCAGCAGCTTGGAAGGGGATCGTTCACCCCTCCACTTT. Protein product: CASSLEGDRSPLHF.

In this sample, this clone turned up a few times. The CDR3 nucleotides read TGTGCCAGCAGCCAGGGTAGTCACACCGGGGAGCTGTTTTTT. Protein sequence: CASSQGSHTGELFF. The V call is TRBV4-2, the J call TRBJ2-2; D not certain. The length of the CDR3 is 14 residues. V was trimmed by 3 bases and J by 3 bases, leaving 8 bases between them. The germline V gene has CDR1 LGHNA and CDR2 YNFKEQ.

This clone was seen only a few times. The V call is TRBV27, the J call TRBJ1-5; 7 bases fit TRBD1. CDR1 is MNHEY, CDR2 SMNVEV, per germline (reference sequence). The CDR3 has 16 amino acids. V gave up 3 bases and J gave up 5 bases; unmatched junction bases: 10. CDR3 DNA sequence: TGTGCCAGCAGTTTGCACGGTAGGGGGCCTTATCAGCCCCAGCATTTT. This encodes CASSLHGRGPYQPQHF.

The chain is built from TRBV4-1 and TRBJ1-2, with 8 nucleotides matching TRBD1. This CDR3 is 17 amino acids long. The junction had 12 bases not matched to a gene; V was cut back by 0 bases and J by 6 bases. Germline CDR1 is MGHRA and CDR2 is YSYEKL. CDR3 coding DNA: TGCGCCAGCAGCCAAGAAACGTCGTGGACAGGGAGGGATGGCTACACCTTC. It translates to CASSQETSWTGRDGYTF.

The chain uses TRBV7-2 and TRBJ2-7, with D possibly TRBD1 on 5 matching bases. The V and J ends lost 0 bases and 4 bases respectively, with 10 bases between them. The CDR3 has 14 amino acids. In germline, CDR1 is SGHTA, CDR2 FQGNSA. For the CDR3, the DNA is TGTGCCAGCAGCTTAGCAGGGGCCCAATACGAGCAGTACTTC. Protein product: CASSLAGAQYEQYF. Full variable domain (remainder filled in from reference TRBV7-2 and TRBJ2-7): GAGVSQSPSNKVTEKGKDVELRCDPISGHTALYWYRQSLGQGLEFLIYFQGNSAPDKSGLPSDRFSAERTGGSVSTLTIQRTQQEDSAVYLCASSLAGAQYEQYFGPGTRLTVT.

J is TRBJ1-2 and V is TRBV4-1, with unresolved D. V was cut by 0 bases and J by 3 bases, with 14 bases left in between. Germline CDR1 is MGHRA and CDR2 is YSYEKL. This CDR3 has 16 residues. As DNA, the CDR3 is TGCGCCAGCAGCCAAGATCAGAACAGCCTTTACTATGGCTACACCTTC. This translates into CASSQDQNSLYYGYTF.

The J gene is TRBJ1-4, the V gene TRBV29-1; the D is unclear. This CDR3 is built from 12 residues. Germline loops: CDR1 SQVTM, CDR2 ANQGSEA. The ends were cut back, 6 bases at V and 8 bases at J, with 13 bases in the middle. For the CDR3, the DNA is TGCAGCGTAAGGAGGGCTGGGGAAAAACTGTTTTTT. Encoded protein: CSVRRAGEKLFF.

The CDR3 loop is CASSSVLRPGYNEQFF. DNA for the CDR3: TGTGCCAGCAGCTCCGTTTTAAGGCCTGGATACAATGAGCAGTTCTTC. This chain connects TRBV7-9 to TRBJ2-1; D remains ambiguous. Trimming shortened V by 4 bases and J by 4 bases, and 17 bases separated the two germline ends. The germline V gene encodes CDR1 SEHNR and CDR2 FQNEAQ (reference sequence). The CDR3 is 16 residues long. Combining the CDR3 with reference TRBV7-9 and TRBJ2-1 gives the whole variable domain DTGVSQNPRHKITKRGQNVTFRCDPISEHNRLYWYRQTLGQGPEFLTYFQNEAQLEKSRLLSDRFSAERPKGSFSTLEIQRTEQGDSAMYLCASSSVLRPGYNEQFFGPGTRLTVL.

The chain joins TRBV7-8 to TRBJ2-5; 7 bases map to TRBD1. J lost 5 bases, V lost 7 bases, and 7 bases had no gene match. The CDR3 totals 13 residues. Germline V lookup: CDR1 SGHVS, CDR2 FQNEAQ. CDR3 nucleotides: TGTGCCAGCACCGACAGGGTCAGCGAGACCCAGTACTTC. It translates to CASTDRVSETQYF. Supplemented by reference TRBV7-8 and TRBJ2-5, the full variable domain reads GAGVSQSPRYKVAKRGQDVALRCDPISGHVSLFWYQQALGQGPEFLTYFQNEAQLDKSGLPSDRFFAERPEGSVSTLKIQRTQQEDSAVYLCASTDRVSETQYFGPGTRLLVL.

The CDR3 DNA sequence: TGCGCCAGCAGTCAGAGTTTGACAGGGGGAGGAACTGAAGCTTTCTTT. Its protein product is CASSQSLTGGGTEAFF. The rearrangement joins TRBV23-1 to TRBJ1-1, with 9 bases lining up with TRBD1. Being an ORF, TRBV23-1 has a function that is uncertain. The junction had 10 bases not matched to a gene; V was cut back by 3 bases and J by 5 bases. The CDR3 runs 16 residues.

This clone was seen a handful of times. The V gene is TRBV5-6, the J gene TRBJ1-4, with 7 bases aligning to TRBD1. After removal of 4 bases from V and 14 bases from J, the junction contained 11 bases not matched to a gene. The V gene's germline CDR1 is SGHDT and CDR2 YYEEEE. The CDR3 totals 13 residues. CDR3 bases: TGTGCCAGCAGCGCCGAGGGGCGGGGACAGCTGTTTTTT. The encoded protein is CASSAEGRGQLFF.

This chain uses TRBV2 with TRBJ1-2; no definite D call. V lost 3 bases and J 7 bases, leaving 12 bases between the germline ends. The germline V gene encodes CDR1 SNHLY and CDR2 FYNNEI. This CDR3 contains 13 residues. CDR3 loop: CASSDSPLAGYTF. CDR3 bases: TGTGCCAGCAGTGACAGTCCTCTTGCTGGCTACACCTTC. Filled out from reference TRBV2 and TRBJ1-2, the complete variable domain reads EPEVTQTPSHQVTQMGQEVILRCVPISNHLYFYWYRQILGQKVEFLVSFYNNEISEKSEIFDDQFSVERPDGSNFTLKIRSTKLEDSAMYFCASSDSPLAGYTFGSGTRLTVV.

This chain uses TRBV7-2 with TRBJ2-7, with D possibly being TRBD1 or TRBD2 (5 bases each). Germline V gives CDR1 SGHTA, CDR2 FQGNSA. The CDR3 spans 14 residues. Trimming shortened V by 1 base and J by 3 bases, and 10 bases separated the two germline ends. CDR3 in DNA: TGTGCCAGCAGCTTAGTGGGGGAGCTCTACGAGCAGTACTTC. Its translation is CASSLVGELYEQYF.

The chain links TRBV30 to TRBJ1-5, with D hard to call. The V end was cut by 0 bases, the J end by 13 bases, with 16 bases between. Per the germline V gene, CDR1 is GTSNPN and CDR2 is SVGIG (reference sequence). This CDR3 region has 13 residues. CDR3 sequence (DNA): TGTGCCTGGAGTGTACGACAAGATGGACGTCAGCATTTT. As protein: CAWSVRQDGRQHF.

V and J are TRBV28 and TRBJ1-1; no firm D call. Per the germline V gene, CDR1 is MDHEN and CDR2 is SYDVKM. V shed 7 bases and J shed 4 bases, with 10 bases lying between them. CDR3 length equals 12 residues. The CDR3 DNA follows: TGTGCCAGCACGCTCGGCGGCACTGAAGCTTTCTTT. Amino acids: CASTLGGTEAFF.

The chain recombines TRBV6-6 with TRBJ2-1; possible D gene TRBD1, 5 bases. CDR1 is MNHNY and CDR2 is SVGAGI in the germline V gene (reference sequence). V was clipped by 5 bases and J by 0 bases, with 11 bases between them. The CDR3 loop spans 15 amino acids. In nucleotides, the CDR3 is TGTGCCAGCAGTCAGACAGCGAGCTCCTACAATGAGCAGTTCTTC. As protein: CASSQTASSYNEQFF.

The rearrangement links TRBV27 to TRBJ1-6; 9 positions agree with TRBD1. The germline CDR1 and CDR2 sequences are MNHEY and SMNVEV (reference sequence). Trimming cost V 6 bases and J 14 bases; bases outside gene matches: 14. The CDR3 extends over 15 amino acids. The CDR3 reads CASRQGTGPMGALHF. In DNA form, the CDR3 reads TGTGCCAGCAGACAAGGGACAGGGCCCATGGGGGCCCTCCACTTT.

The rearrangement links TRBV30 to TRBJ2-1; no reliable D call. Germline values: CDR1 GTSNPN, CDR2 SVGIG (reference sequence). This CDR3 is 17 amino acids long. V was pared by 3 bases and J by 0 bases, with 18 bases between. As DNA, the CDR3 is TGTGCCTGGAGGGCAATTCGACTCCCTCACTCCTACAATGAGCAGTTCTTC. Protein: CAWRAIRLPHSYNEQFF.

CDR3 in DNA: TGTGCCAGCAGCTTAGGACCTTACAATGAGCAGTTCTTC. This encodes CASSLGPYNEQFF. The chain joins TRBV11-1 to TRBJ2-1; no clear D. The CDR3 extends over 13 amino acids. Germline values: CDR1 SGHAT, CDR2 FQDESV (reference sequence). Trimming stripped 1 base from V and 4 bases from J, with 5 bases between. The full variable domain, completed using reference TRBV11-1 and TRBJ2-1, is EAEVAQSPRYKITEKSQAVAFWCDPISGHATLYWYRQILGQGPELLVQFQDESVVDDSQLPKDRFSAERLKGVDSTLKIQPAELGDSAMYLCASSLGPYNEQFFGPGTRLTVL.

The chain links TRBV19 to TRBJ1-5; D is uncertain. Germline V lookup: CDR1 LNHDA, CDR2 SQIVND (reference sequence). Trimming removed 5 bases from V and 3 bases from J, with 8 bases in between. The length of the CDR3 is 13 residues. The CDR3 coding sequence is TGTGCCAGTAGTGGGCAGGTCAATCAGCCCCAGCATTTT. It translates to CASSGQVNQPQHF.

The J gene is TRBJ2-7, the V gene TRBV5-1, with 7 positions matching TRBD1. This CDR3 spans 15 amino acids. Germline lookup yields CDR1 SGHRS and CDR2 YFSETQ. V lost 5 bases, J lost 0 bases, and 8 bases stayed unmatched. CDR3 loop: CASSAQGMGSYEQYF. The CDR3 nucleotides are TGCGCCAGCAGTGCACAGGGGATGGGCTCCTACGAGCAGTACTTC.

V is TRBV5-6 and J is TRBJ2-7; D is perhaps TRBD2 (6 bases). From germline, CDR1 is SGHDT and CDR2 YYEEEE. V was trimmed by 2 bases and J by 6 bases, leaving 18 bases between them. This CDR3 spans 15 amino acids. For the CDR3, the DNA is TGTGCCAGCAGCTTTTTCGAGACAGTGGGACTCGAGCAGTACTTC. Translated: CASSFFETVGLEQYF.

The table lists this clone with a few counts. The chain recombines TRBV5-1 with TRBJ1-4, with D unclear. Germline values: CDR1 SGHRS, CDR2 YFSETQ. The V gene lost 3 bases and the J gene lost 5 bases, with 14 bases spanning the gap. This CDR3 is 15 amino acids long. The CDR3 region is CASSSSPTPNEKLFF. CDR3 sequence (DNA): TGCGCCAGCAGCTCCTCGCCCACCCCGAATGAAAAACTGTTTTTT.

This clone was observed once. The CDR3 is CASSRDRYEQYF. In DNA form, the CDR3 reads TGTGCCAGCAGCCGCGACAGGTACGAGCAGTACTTC. This rearrangement joins TRBV14 to TRBJ2-7; D perhaps matches TRBD1 (6 bases). The CDR3 totals 12 residues. In germline, CDR1 is SGHDN, CDR2 FVKESK. V was clipped by 4 bases and J by 4 bases, with 8 bases between them.

The chain has TRBV7-2 and TRBJ2-4; no definite D call. The CDR3 spans 11 residues. The germline gives CDR1 SGHTA, CDR2 FQGNSA. Trimming removed 1 base from V and 9 bases from J, with 4 bases in between. The CDR3 here is CASSLGVIQYF. CDR3 DNA sequence: TGTGCCAGCAGCTTAGGGGTCATTCAGTACTTC.

The chain is built from TRBV6-5 and TRBJ2-5; either TRBD1 or TRBD2 may supply D (5 bases each). V was shortened by 2 bases and J by 7 bases, with 14 bases between the two germline ends. The germline V gene encodes CDR1 MNHEY and CDR2 SVGAGI. CDR3 length: 14 residues. The CDR3 DNA is TGTGCCAGCAGTTACCCCCGAACTGGGGGGACCCAGTACTTC. It yields the protein CASSYPRTGGTQYF.

This clone appeared a few times. This sequence joins TRBV9 and TRBJ2-5, with D perhaps assigned TRBD1 or TRBD2 (5 bases each). V dropped 0 bases and J dropped 2 bases, with 8 bases sitting between them. The CDR3 has 14 residues. Germline V gene data show CDR1 as SGDLS and CDR2 as YYNGEE. The CDR3 region is CASSVAWGQETQYF. In DNA, the CDR3 is TGTGCCAGCAGCGTAGCATGGGGGCAAGAGACCCAGTACTTC. Full variable domain (outside the CDR3, taken from reference TRBV9 and TRBJ2-5): DSGVTQTPKHLITATGQRVTLRCSPRSGDLSVYWYQQSLDQGLQFLIQYYNGEERAKGNILERFSAQQFPDLHSELNLSSLELGDSALYFCASSVAWGQETQYFGPGTRLLVL.